The 27 T cell receptor beta chains below were found in one sample sequenced in a study of blood T cell repertoires in COVID-19 (dated by TCRdb to the early 2020s). Library preparation employed the immunoSEQ multiplex PCR assay. Entries here come from immuneACCESS through TCRdb and include only in-frame sequences with V and J called. Some clones fail to appear in such tables; in the studies checked, an unresolved V gene covers under half of the shortfall, and the cause of the remainder is unknown. For this sample there are a few hundred thousand clones; 65% to 85% appear just once. The top ten constitute about 3.5% of the sample. The sample consisted of PBMCs or T cells enriched from blood (not recorded which). These receptors originate from a man between 50 and 59 years old who had recovered from COVID-19.

The rearrangement joins TRBV5-1 to TRBJ2-1; D is uncertain. The ends were cut back, 3 bases at V and 0 bases at J, with 10 bases in the middle. The CDR3 sequence is 15 residues long. Germline values: CDR1 SGHRS, CDR2 YFSETQ. The CDR3 DNA reads TGCGCCAGCAGCTCGCACTTAATCTCCTACAATGAGCAGTTCTTC. Translation: CASSSHLISYNEQFF.

The chain joins TRBV13 to TRBJ2-7; tentatively, D is TRBD2 (6 bases). V lost 4 bases and J 4 bases, leaving 11 bases between the germline ends. The germline gives CDR1 PRHDT, CDR2 FYEKMQ (reference sequence). This CDR3 is built from 13 residues. DNA of the CDR3: TGTGCCAGCAGCTCTCCCGGGGGATACGAGCAGTACTTC. Protein product: CASSSPGGYEQYF. The variable domain in full, completed from reference TRBV13 and TRBJ2-7, reads AAGVIQSPRHLIKEKRETATLKCYPIPRHDTVYWYQQGPGQDPQFLISFYEKMQSDKGSIPDRFSAQQFSDYHSELNMSSLELGDSALYFCASSSPGGYEQYFGPGTRLTVT.

The chain couples TRBV5-1 to TRBJ2-1, with 12 positions matching TRBD2. The CDR3 is 13 residues long. The ends lost 7 bases at V and 12 bases at J; junction bases unmatched: 8. Germline V lookup: CDR1 SGHRS, CDR2 YFSETQ. The CDR3 nucleotides are TGCGCCAGCCTCCCTCTAGCGGGGGGGGCGCAGTTCTTC. Translating it yields CASLPLAGGAQFF.

CDR3 sequence (DNA): TGCGCCAGCAGCCACTCTATGACAGGGGAGACCTACGAGCAGTACTTC. Its protein product is CASSHSMTGETYEQYF. The rearrangement joins TRBV4-3 to TRBJ2-7; 8 bases align to TRBD1. Per the germline V gene, CDR1 is LGHNA and CDR2 is YSLEER. The CDR3 spans 16 residues. The V gene end was trimmed by 3 bases and the J gene end by 2 bases; junction bases not matched to a gene: 9.

A word on this clone: Other DNA sequences in this sample translate to the same CDR3. The chain joins TRBV14 to TRBJ2-3, with D perhaps matching TRBD2 (5 bases). CDR3 length: 16 residues. V lost 0 bases and J 0 bases, leaving 10 bases between the germline ends. Germline CDR1 reads SGHDN; CDR2 reads FVKESK. The CDR3 loop reads CASSQDFRGSTDTQYF. Written as DNA, the CDR3 is TGTGCCAGCAGCCAAGATTTCCGGGGAAGCACAGATACGCAGTATTTT. Full variable domain (remainder filled in from reference TRBV14 and TRBJ2-3): EAGVTQFPSHSVIEKGQTVTLRCDPISGHDNLYWYRRVMGKEIKFLLHFVKESKQDESGMPNNRFLAERTGGTYSTLKVQPAELEDSGVYFCASSQDFRGSTDTQYFGPGTRLTVL.

CDR3 DNA: TGTGCCAGCAGCCCTCGACACGCTTCCCCCACAGATACGCAGTATTTT. It yields the protein CASSPRHASPTDTQYF. The J gene is TRBJ2-3, the V gene TRBV11-2, with unresolved D. Looked up from germline, CDR1 is SGHAT and CDR2 is FQNNGV. Trimming removed 5 bases from V and 2 bases from J, with 17 bases in between. The CDR3 sequence is 16 residues long.

The chain uses TRBV10-3 and TRBJ2-3; tentative D call: TRBD2 (6 bases). CDR1 and CDR2 from the germline V gene are ENHRY and SYGVKD. The CDR3 covers 14 residues. Trimming pared 2 bases from V and 5 bases from J, leaving 11 bases between. This CDR3 reads CAISETSLGDTQYF. CDR3 in DNA: TGTGCCATCAGTGAGACTAGCCTTGGAGATACGCAGTATTTT.

The gene calls are TRBV27 and TRBJ2-7; 8 nucleotides align to TRBD1. Germline loops: CDR1 MNHEY, CDR2 SMNVEV (reference sequence). The V segment lost 5 bases and the J segment 3 bases; nucleotides outside the gene matches: 9. CDR3 size: 15 residues. CDR3 region: CASSARQGPHYEQYF. In DNA, the CDR3 is TGTGCCAGCAGTGCGAGACAGGGGCCCCACTACGAGCAGTACTTC.

This rearrangement joins TRBV7-3 to TRBJ1-5; no definite D call. Germline-derived CDR1 and CDR2 are SGHTA and FQGTGA. The CDR3 loop spans 13 amino acids. Trimming stripped 2 bases from V and 5 bases from J, with 7 bases between. The CDR3 DNA follows: TGTGCCAGCAGCTTATTCCGAGATCAGCCCCAGCATTTT. Its protein product is CASSLFRDQPQHF.

This clone was seen once. V is TRBV10-3 and J is TRBJ2-2; 10 bases fit TRBD1. The CDR3 sequence is 16 residues long. Trimming cost V 2 bases and J 4 bases; bases outside gene matches: 4. In germline, CDR1 is ENHRY, CDR2 SYGVKD. In DNA form, the CDR3 reads TGTGCCATCAGTGAGGACAGGGGGCCCGGCACCGGGGAGCTGTTTTTT. It yields the protein CAISEDRGPGTGELFF.

The chain joins TRBV9 to TRBJ2-5, with D possibly TRBD2 on 6 matching bases. This CDR3 has 17 residues. Trimming pared 0 bases from V and 0 bases from J, leaving 15 bases between. Germline CDR1 SGDLS, CDR2 YYNGEE. The CDR3 sequence is CASSVAISGPDQETQYF. The CDR3 DNA follows: TGTGCCAGCAGCGTAGCTATTAGCGGACCGGACCAAGAGACCCAGTACTTC.

The DNA for the CDR3 is TGTGCCAGCAGCCGGGACAGTTACAATCAGCCCCAGCATTTT. Residues: CASSRDSYNQPQHF. The chain joins TRBV7-2 to TRBJ1-5; TRBD1 matches 7 bases. The CDR3 is made up of 14 amino acids. V shed 5 bases, J shed 3 bases, and the junction held 4 bases outside the gene matches. Germline V gene sequence: CDR1 SGHTA, CDR2 FQGNSA.

This clone occurred once. This chain uses TRBV7-2 with TRBJ1-6; 7 nucleotides agree with TRBD1. Germline values: CDR1 SGHTA, CDR2 FQGNSA. The CDR3 loop spans 14 amino acids. The V and J ends lost 5 bases and 10 bases, in that order; junction bases with no gene match: 8. As DNA, the CDR3 is TGTGCCAGCAGCGAAGACAGGGTTAAATCACCCCTCCACTTT. Amino acids: CASSEDRVKSPLHF.

This clone has just one count. The chain employs TRBV21-1 and TRBJ1-2; TRBD1, the table's D call, was not compared with the DNA. TRBV21-1 is flagged as a pseudogene. This CDR3 has 18 amino acids. The DNA of the CDR3 is TGTGCCAGCAGCAAAGGCCCCCGTATAGGGGCGGCTAACTATGGCTACACCTTC. Translating it yields CASSKGPRIGAANYGYTF.

The V and J genes are TRBV5-1 and TRBJ2-3, with 7 bases lining up with TRBD2. Germline CDR1 reads SGHRS; CDR2 reads YFSETQ. The CDR3 extends over 15 amino acids. V was pared by 0 bases and J by 1 base, with 2 bases of the junction left unmatched. This CDR3 is CASSLVSGGTDTQYF. The CDR3 bases are TGCGCCAGCAGCTTGGTCAGCGGGGGCACAGATACGCAGTATTTT. The full variable domain, completed using reference TRBV5-1 and TRBJ2-3, is KAGVTQTPRYLIKTRGQQVTLSCSPISGHRSVSWYQQTPGQGLQFLFEYFSETQRNKGNFPGRFSGRQFSNSRSEMNVSTLELGDSALYLCASSLVSGGTDTQYFGPGTRLTVL.

The rearrangement joins TRBV30 to TRBJ1-3; unclear D gene. Germline V gene lookup returns CDR1 GTSNPN and CDR2 SVGIG (reference sequence). V lost 4 bases and J lost 0, with 4 bases in between. This CDR3 is built from 12 residues. The CDR3: CAWTFSGNTIYF. In DNA form, the CDR3 reads TGTGCCTGGACCTTCTCTGGAAACACCATATATTTT.

V is TRBV7-3 and J is TRBJ1-2; 9 bases are shared with TRBD1. CDR1 is SGHTA, CDR2 FQGTGA, per germline. The CDR3 sequence is 16 residues long. Losses at the gene ends were 4 bases for V and 6 bases for J; bases not matched to a gene: 12. The CDR3 DNA follows: TGTGCCAGCAGCTCTAATCCGGGACAGGGCGTCCATGGCTACACCTTC. Translating gives CASSSNPGQGVHGYTF.

The chain joins TRBV19 to TRBJ2-7; D might be TRBD2 (5 bases). Per the germline V gene, CDR1 is LNHDA and CDR2 is SQIVND (reference sequence). V was clipped by 8 bases and J by 1 base, with 12 bases between them. The length of the CDR3 is 13 residues. The CDR3 nucleotides read TGTGCCAGTGCTCTCGGGGTGTCCTACGAGCAGTACTTC. Its protein is CASALGVSYEQYF.

The chain is built from TRBV19 and TRBJ2-7; TRBD2 might be the D (6 bases). V gave up 6 bases and J gave up 7 bases, with 16 bases separating them. This CDR3 comprises 13 residues. Germline V gene lookup returns CDR1 LNHDA and CDR2 SQIVND (reference sequence). In nucleotides, the CDR3 is TGTGCCAGTAGATGGAGGGGAACGAGGGAGCAGTACTTC. Translation gives CASRWRGTREQYF.

V usage is TRBV21-1 and J usage is TRBJ1-3; the table gives TRBD1 as D, unverified against the DNA. TRBV21-1 is a pseudogene locus. The CDR3 has 16 amino acids. The CDR3 DNA sequence: TGTGCCAGCAGCAAAGGGGACAGGGTTGTAGGAAACACCATATATTTT. Translation gives CASSKGDRVVGNTIYF.

The rearrangement joins TRBV6-5 to TRBJ2-1; D is unclear. The CDR3 is made up of 12 amino acids. Trimming took off 0 bases at V and 8 bases at J, with 5 bases between the two ends. CDR1 is MNHEY, CDR2 SVGAGI, per germline. The CDR3: CASSYSRHEQFF. CDR3 nucleotides: TGTGCCAGCAGTTACTCGAGGCATGAGCAGTTCTTC.

The genes are TRBV18 and TRBJ1-1; maybe TRBD1 (6 bases). The V gene's germline CDR1 is KGHSH and CDR2 LQKENI. Trimming removed 6 bases from V and 4 bases from J, with 24 bases in between. This CDR3 region has 17 residues. The DNA for the CDR3 is TGTGCCAGCTCCCCCCGCTTTGTGGGAGGGGGGTCCACTGAAGCTTTCTTT. This translates into CASSPRFVGGGSTEAFF.

V usage is TRBV7-3 and J usage is TRBJ2-1, with D maybe TRBD1 (6 bases). With 4 bases removed from V and 3 bases from J, the gap between germline ends came to 10 bases. The germline V gene encodes CDR1 SGHTA and CDR2 FQGTGA. The CDR3 has 14 amino acids. In DNA, the CDR3 is TGTGCCAGCAGCTCCGACAGGAGCTACAATGAGCAGTTCTTC. Translated, it gives CASSSDRSYNEQFF. The whole variable domain, filled in from reference TRBV7-3 and TRBJ2-1, reads GAGVSQTPSNKVTEKGKYVELRCDPISGHTALYWYRQSLGQGPEFLIYFQGTGAADDSGLPNDRFFAVRPEGSVSTLKIQRTERGDSAVYLCASSSDRSYNEQFFGPGTRLTVL.

As to this clone: At one end, the junction sequence differs from germline, possibly due to a read error. The chain recombines TRBV15 with TRBJ1-2; 7 bases align to TRBD1. This CDR3 comprises 13 residues. Per the germline V gene, CDR1 is LNHNV and CDR2 is YYDKDF (reference sequence). CDR3 coding DNA: TGTGCCACCAGCAGAGGAGGTGGGGGACAGTCCTTCTTC. Encoded protein: CATSRGGGGQSFF. Full variable domain (remainder filled in from reference TRBV15 and TRBJ1-2): DAMVIQNPRYQVTQFGKPVTLSCSQTLNHNVMYWYQQKSSQAPKLLFHYYDKDFNNEADTPDNFQSRRPNTSFCFLDIRSPGLGDTAMYLCATSRGGGGQSFFGSGTRLTVV.

The V gene is TRBV29-1, the J gene TRBJ1-6, with D hard to call. The V gene's germline CDR1 is SQVTM and CDR2 ANQGSEA. The CDR3 covers 13 residues. Trimming removed 6 bases at V and 7 bases at J, with 13 bases between. The DNA of the CDR3 is TGCAGCGTCCAAGACAATGGAAATTCACCCCTCCACTTT. This gives the protein CSVQDNGNSPLHF. Full variable domain (remainder filled in from reference TRBV29-1 and TRBJ1-6): SAVISQKPSRDICQRGTSLTIQCQVDSQVTMMFWYRQQPGQSLTLIATANQGSEATYESGFVIDKFPISRPNLTFSTLTVSNMSPEDSSIYLCSVQDNGNSPLHFGNGTRLTVT.

This clone was detected once. The rearrangement links TRBV7-8 to TRBJ2-5; TRBD1 might be the D (5 bases). This CDR3 region has 13 residues. Looked up from germline, CDR1 is SGHVS and CDR2 is FQNEAQ. The germline V and J ends were trimmed by 1 base and 2 bases, with 5 bases remaining between them. The CDR3 nucleotides read TGTGCCAGCAGCTTAGACAGGCAAGAGACCCAGTACTTC. It codes for CASSLDRQETQYF.

The chain has TRBV11-2 and TRBJ1-1; D is uncertain. Germline lookup yields CDR1 SGHAT and CDR2 FQNNGV. The V and J ends lost 0 bases and 5 bases respectively, with 13 bases between them. The CDR3 is 15 residues long. The DNA for the CDR3 is TGTGCCAGCAGCTTAGAGCGGAGGGCGTGGACTGAAGCTTTCTTT. Translating it yields CASSLERRAWTEAFF.